This TCR beta chain was observed in a study of blood T cell repertoires in COVID-19. For the study at large: Sites in the United States, Italy and Spain provided acute and convalescent COVID-19 samples. Nucleic acid was either cDNA or gDNA, and it came from T cells, B-cell-depleted T cells, or PBMCs.

The length of the CDR3 is 14 residues. Trimming shortened V by 0 bases and J by 2 bases, and 7 bases separated the two germline ends. Looked up from germline, CDR1 is MNHNY and CDR2 is SVGAGI (reference sequence). Original processing notes: Estimation of nucleated cell counts relied on the amplification of reference gene primers. Some clones are missing from TCRdb's copy, which holds only in-frame ones; the method was immunoSEQ multiplex PCR. The V and J calls and clone size come from that table; D and trimming were worked out from the DNA. The profile shows approximately 150,000 clones, approximately 83% of them singletons.

Sequenced input: peripheral blood. The receptor was derived from a man between 65 and 85 years old who had recovered from COVID-19. The chain recombines TRBV6-6 with TRBJ1-1; D is uncertain. DNA for the CDR3: TGTGCCAGCAGTTACTCGATAGTAAACACTGAAGCTTTCTTT. Its protein product is CASSYSIVNTEAFF.